This TCR beta chain was recorded in a study of T-cell memory formation after mild COVID-19. As for the study in general: Clusters of TCRs were largely donor specific.

V lost 3 bases, J lost 1 base, and 9 bases lay in between. The CDR3 length is 14 residues. The germline V gene has CDR1 SEHNR and CDR2 FQNEAQ (reference sequence). Comments on this clonotype: Its matching antigen is unknown.

TCRdb re-derived calls from the 5' RACE reads in MiXCR, one entry per CDR3 protein. The sample carries hundreds of thousands of distinct CDR3 sequences, more than 15% recorded once. Study-level findings and limits: Cross-reactive memory appears to have joined, as suggested by some responding clones showing up in pre-infection memory.

This sequence was found in a man aged 18 to 30 who had mild COVID-19 (a few samples of this study predate the infection). Cell type and time point are not known. The sample consisted of PBMCs or a T cell subset sorted from them (not recorded which). The chain couples TRBV7-9 to TRBJ1-1, with no clear D. CDR3 in amino acids: CASSLRETNTEAFF. The CDR3 bases are TGTGCCAGCAGCTTGCGCGAAACGAACACTGAAGCTTTCTTT.